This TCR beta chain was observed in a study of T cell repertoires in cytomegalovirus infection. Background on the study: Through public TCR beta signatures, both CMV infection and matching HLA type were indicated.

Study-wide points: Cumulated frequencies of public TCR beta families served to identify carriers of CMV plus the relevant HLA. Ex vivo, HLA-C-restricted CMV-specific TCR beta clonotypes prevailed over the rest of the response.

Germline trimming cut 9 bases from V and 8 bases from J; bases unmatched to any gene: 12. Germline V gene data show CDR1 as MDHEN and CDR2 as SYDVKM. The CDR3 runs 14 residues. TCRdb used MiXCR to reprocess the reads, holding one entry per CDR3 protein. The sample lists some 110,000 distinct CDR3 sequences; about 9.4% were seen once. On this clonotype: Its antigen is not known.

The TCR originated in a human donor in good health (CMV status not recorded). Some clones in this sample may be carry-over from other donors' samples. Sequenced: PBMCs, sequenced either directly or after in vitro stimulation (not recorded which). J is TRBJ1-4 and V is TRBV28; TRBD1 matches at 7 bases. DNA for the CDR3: TGTGCCAGTCTCACAGGGGCCTTGAGGGAAAAACTGTTTTTT. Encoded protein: CASLTGALREKLFF.